These T cell receptor beta chains were read from a single sample in a study of radiotherapy plus CTLA-4 blockade in lung cancer. Assay used: immunoSEQ multiplex PCR; TCRdb lists only in-frame clones, some missing. Among just under 45,000 clones listed, less than 75% were seen once. Here the sequenced sample was peripheral blood, taken from a patient treated with radiotherapy plus ipilimumab. The receptors come from a human donor with non-small cell lung cancer who had a partial response to radiotherapy plus ipilimumab. Each CDR3 is given with its conserved first and last residue. The D gene is left open where the match is weak. Only part of the rows carry a size: once, few, many, or a class if the clone is expanded.

D,size,length,V,J,DNA,CDR3
.,once,13,TRBV7-2,TRBJ2-1,TGTGCCAGCAGCCTGCGACGGGAGTCTGAGCAGTTCTTC,CASSLRRESEQFF
.,.,14,TRBV5-6,TRBJ1-1,TGTGCCAGCAGCCGGCGGTCGATGAACACTGAAGCTTTCTTT,CASSRRSMNTEAFF
TRBD1,.,14,TRBV6-1,TRBJ1-2,TGTGCCAGCAGTCCCAAGACAGGGGGGGGTGGCTACACCTTC,CASSPKTGGGGYTF
TRBD2,few,16,TRBV18,TRBJ2-1,TGTGCCAGCTCATCCCCTAGCGGGGGCGTCTACAATGAGCAGTTCTTC,CASSSPSGGVYNEQFF
TRBD2,.,15,TRBV27,TRBJ2-7,TGTGCCAGCAGTATCAGCGGGAGGGCCCGATACGAGCAGTACTTC,CASSISGRARYEQYF
TRBD1,.,14,TRBV6-4,TRBJ1-6,TGTGCCAGCAGAGGACAGGGATTTAATTCACCCCTCCACTTT,CASRGQGFNSPLHF
.,few,18,TRBV18,TRBJ1-5,TGTGCCAGCTCACCGGTAGGACTGCGGGCGATTGGCAATCAGCCCCAGCATTTT,CASSPVGLRAIGNQPQHF
.,.,14,TRBV5-6,TRBJ1-1,TGTGCCAGCAGCTTTCGGGTGAGGAACACTGAAGCTTTCTTT,CASSFRVRNTEAFF
TRBD1,.,17,TRBV27,TRBJ1-5,TGTGCCAGCAGTTTATCTTGGGACAGGGGAAGCAATCAGCCCCAGCATTTT,CASSLSWDRGSNQPQHF
TRBD2,.,14,TRBV7-2,TRBJ2-1,TGTGCCAGCCGTACCGCTGGGACTAGCATTGAGCAGTTCTTC,CASRTAGTSIEQFF
TRBD2,.,15,TRBV5-8,TRBJ2-7,TGTGCCAGCAGCTCTCTAGGGACTAGCGGCTACGAGCAGTACTTC,CASSSLGTSGYEQYF
TRBD1,.,17,TRBV5-1,TRBJ2-2,TGCGCCAGCGGGTGGTCCGGGACAGCCACGAACACCGGGGAGCTGTTTTTT,CASGWSGTATNTGELFF
.,.,14,TRBV7-2,TRBJ1-2,TGTGCCAGCAGCTTAGAGACTCGCAACTATGGCTACACCTTC,CASSLETRNYGYTF
TRBD1,.,16,TRBV5-6,TRBJ1-3,TGTGCCAGCAGCTTGGTGAGGGACAGCTCTGGAAACACCATATATTTT,CASSLVRDSSGNTIYF
.,once,16,TRBV19,TRBJ1-1,TGTGCCAGTAGTACCAGGGCCTTTTCAACGAACACTGAAGCTTTCTTT,CASSTRAFSTNTEAFF
TRBD2,medium-sized,16,TRBV19,TRBJ2-2,TGTGCCAGTAGTATACGGACTAGCGGAAGGGGAGGGGAGCTGTTTTTT,CASSIRTSGRGGELFF
.,.,13,TRBV11-2,TRBJ1-2,TGTGCCAGCAGCCCACAGGGAGGGTATGGCTACACCTTC,CASSPQGGYGYTF
TRBD1,.,16,TRBV18,TRBJ2-1,TGTGCCAGCTCACCTCTCGGGACAGGGGAACACAATGAGCAGTTCTTC,CASSPLGTGEHNEQFF
TRBD1,.,15,TRBV6-5,TRBJ2-3,TGTGCCAGCAGCCGACAGGGAACCAACACAGATACGCAGTATTTT,CASSRQGTNTDTQYF
.,.,16,TRBV11-1,TRBJ1-1,TGTGCCAGCAGCTTTGGGGAGACAGGCATGAACACTGAAGCTTTCTTT,CASSFGETGMNTEAFF
.,.,17,TRBV27,TRBJ2-7,TGTGCCAGCAGTGACGGGGGGACCTACAGGGCCCCCTACGAGCAGTACTTC,CASSDGGTYRAPYEQYF
.,.,11,TRBV2,TRBJ1-1,TGTGCCAGCAGGCTAAACACTGAAGCTTTCTTT,CASRLNTEAFF
TRBD2,once,14,TRBV6-6,TRBJ2-1,TGTGCCAGCAGACTAGCGGGAGCCTACAATGAGCAGTTCTTC,CASRLAGAYNEQFF
.,.,15,TRBV5-8,TRBJ2-5,TGTGCCAGCAGCTTTTCCGCGGGCAGCGGCGAGACCCAGTACTTC,CASSFSAGSGETQYF
TRBD2,.,15,TRBV27,TRBJ2-3,TGTGCCAGCAGTCAGACTAGCGGGGCGGGAGTTGCGCAGTATTTT,CASSQTSGAGVAQYF
.,few,16,TRBV7-9,TRBJ1-4,TGTGCCAGCAGCAATCAATCAGGGACTTATAATGAAAAACTGTTTTTT,CASSNQSGTYNEKLFF
.,few,14,TRBV19,TRBJ2-1,TGTGCCAGTAGTATGCCTAGACAGGTCAATGAGCAGTTCTTC,CASSMPRQVNEQFF